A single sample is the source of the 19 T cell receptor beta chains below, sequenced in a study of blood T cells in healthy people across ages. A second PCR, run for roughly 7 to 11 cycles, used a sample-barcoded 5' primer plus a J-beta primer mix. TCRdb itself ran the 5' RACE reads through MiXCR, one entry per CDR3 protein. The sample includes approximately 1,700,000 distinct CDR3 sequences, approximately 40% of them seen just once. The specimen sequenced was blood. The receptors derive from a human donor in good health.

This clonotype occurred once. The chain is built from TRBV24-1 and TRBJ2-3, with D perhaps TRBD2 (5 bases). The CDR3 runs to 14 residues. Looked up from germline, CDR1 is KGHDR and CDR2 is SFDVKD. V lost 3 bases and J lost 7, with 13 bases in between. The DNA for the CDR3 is TGTGCCACCAGTGATCCACAACGGGAAAATACGCAGTATTTT. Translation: CATSDPQRENTQYF.

This chain's CDR3 is CASRPTGAKYEQYF. The CDR3, as DNA: TGTGCCAGCAGGCCTACCGGGGCTAAATACGAGCAGTACTTC. This rearrangement joins TRBV6-6 to TRBJ2-7, with D possibly being TRBD1 or TRBD2 (5 bases each). V lost 6 bases, J lost 4 bases, and 16 bases lay in between. CDR1 is MNHNY and CDR2 is SVGAGI in the germline V gene (reference sequence). The CDR3 spans 14 residues.

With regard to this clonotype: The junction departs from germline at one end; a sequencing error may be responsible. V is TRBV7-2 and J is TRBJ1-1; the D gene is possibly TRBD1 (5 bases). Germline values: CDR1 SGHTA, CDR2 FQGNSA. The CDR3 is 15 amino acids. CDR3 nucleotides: TGTGCCAGCACCTTAACCCAGGGTAGGAACACTGAAGCTTTCTTT. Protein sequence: CASTLTQGRNTEAFF.

The CDR3 is CASIRTTGGRTEAFF. The CDR3 coding sequence is TGTGCCAGCATACGAACCACAGGGGGCAGGACTGAAGCTTTCTTT. The chain couples TRBV5-5 to TRBJ1-1; TRBD1 matches at 9 bases. The germline V gene has CDR1 SGHKS and CDR2 YYEKEE (reference sequence). CDR3 length equals 15 residues. The J segment lost 5 bases and the V segment lost 6 bases, leaving 11 bases of the junction unmatched. Together with reference TRBV5-5 and TRBJ1-1, the CDR3 gives the full variable domain: DAGVTQSPTHLIKTRGQQVTLRCSPISGHKSVSWYQQVLGQGPQFIFQYYEKEERGRGNFPDRFSARQFPNYSSELNVNALLLGDSALYLCASIRTTGGRTEAFFGQGTRLTVV.

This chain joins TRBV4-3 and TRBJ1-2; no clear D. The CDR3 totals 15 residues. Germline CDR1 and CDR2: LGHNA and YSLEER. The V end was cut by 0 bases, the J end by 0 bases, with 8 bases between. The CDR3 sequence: CASSQEGSSNYGYTF. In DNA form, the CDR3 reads TGCGCCAGCAGCCAAGAGGGCAGTTCTAACTATGGCTACACCTTC.

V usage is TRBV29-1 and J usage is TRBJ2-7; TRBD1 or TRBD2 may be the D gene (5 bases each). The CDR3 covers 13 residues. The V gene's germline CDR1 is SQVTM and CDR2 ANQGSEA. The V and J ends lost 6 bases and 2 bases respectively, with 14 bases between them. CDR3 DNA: TGCAGCGTCCTACGGGACGGGCCCTACGAGCAGTACTTC. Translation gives CSVLRDGPYEQYF.

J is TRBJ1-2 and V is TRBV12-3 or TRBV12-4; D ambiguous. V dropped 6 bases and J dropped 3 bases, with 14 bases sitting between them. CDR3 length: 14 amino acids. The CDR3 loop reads CASSTVGSHYGYTF. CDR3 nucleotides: TGTGCCAGCAGCACCGTAGGATCCCACTATGGCTACACCTTC.

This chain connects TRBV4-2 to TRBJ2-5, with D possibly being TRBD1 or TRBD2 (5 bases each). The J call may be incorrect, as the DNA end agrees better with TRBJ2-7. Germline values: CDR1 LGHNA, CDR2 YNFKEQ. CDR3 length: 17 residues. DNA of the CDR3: TGTGCCAGCAGCCCGCACCCATCGGGGACCGTTCCCTACGAGCAGTACTTC. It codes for CASSPHPSGTVPYEQYF.

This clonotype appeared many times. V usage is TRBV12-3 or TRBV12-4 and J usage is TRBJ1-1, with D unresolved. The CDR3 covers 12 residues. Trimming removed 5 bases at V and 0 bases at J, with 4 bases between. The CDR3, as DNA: TGTGCCAGCAGTGTCTTGAACACTGAAGCTTTCTTT. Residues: CASSVLNTEAFF.

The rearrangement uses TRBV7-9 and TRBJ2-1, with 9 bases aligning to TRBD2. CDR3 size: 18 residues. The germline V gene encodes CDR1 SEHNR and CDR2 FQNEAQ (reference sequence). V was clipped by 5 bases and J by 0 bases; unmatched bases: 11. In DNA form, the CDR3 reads TGTGCCAGCAGCCCCACAATTAAAGCGGGGGGCTCCTACAATGAGCAGTTCTTC. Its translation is CASSPTIKAGGSYNEQFF.

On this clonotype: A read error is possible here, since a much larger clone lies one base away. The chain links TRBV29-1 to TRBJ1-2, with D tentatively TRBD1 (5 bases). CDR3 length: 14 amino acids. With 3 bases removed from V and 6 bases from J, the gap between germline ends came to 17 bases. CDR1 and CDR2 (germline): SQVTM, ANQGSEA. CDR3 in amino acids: CSVDLSRDDNGYTF. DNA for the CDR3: TGCAGCGTTGATTTGTCCAGGGACGATAATGGCTACACCTTC.

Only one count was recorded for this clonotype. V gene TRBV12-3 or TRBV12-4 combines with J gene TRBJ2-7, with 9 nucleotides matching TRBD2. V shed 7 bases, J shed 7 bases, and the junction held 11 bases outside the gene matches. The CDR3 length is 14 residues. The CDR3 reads CASTRLAEDNEQYF. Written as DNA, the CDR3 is TGTGCCAGCACCCGACTAGCGGAGGACAATGAGCAGTACTTC.

The CDR3 DNA is TGTGCCAGCAGTGAAGCGCAACAGGGCTATGGCTACACCTTC. It codes for CASSEAQQGYGYTF. The chain carries TRBV2 and TRBJ1-2; D is possibly TRBD1 (6 bases). Trimming removed 0 bases at V and 4 bases at J, with 9 bases between. The germline CDR1 and CDR2 sequences are SNHLY and FYNNEI. This CDR3 comprises 14 residues.

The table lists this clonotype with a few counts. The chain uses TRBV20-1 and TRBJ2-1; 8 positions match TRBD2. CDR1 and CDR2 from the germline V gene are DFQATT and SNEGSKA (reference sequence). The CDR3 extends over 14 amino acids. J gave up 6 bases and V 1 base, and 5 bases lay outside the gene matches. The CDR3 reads CSARGLAGTNEQFF. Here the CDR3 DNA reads TGCAGTGCTAGAGGTCTAGCGGGTACCAATGAGCAGTTCTTC.

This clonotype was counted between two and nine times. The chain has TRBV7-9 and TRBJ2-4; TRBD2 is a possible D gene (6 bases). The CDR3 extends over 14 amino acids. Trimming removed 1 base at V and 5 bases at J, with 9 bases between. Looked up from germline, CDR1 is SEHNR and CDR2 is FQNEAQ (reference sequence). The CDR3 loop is CASSLVGLENIQYF. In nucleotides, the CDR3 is TGTGCCAGCAGCTTAGTGGGACTGGAAAACATTCAGTACTTC.

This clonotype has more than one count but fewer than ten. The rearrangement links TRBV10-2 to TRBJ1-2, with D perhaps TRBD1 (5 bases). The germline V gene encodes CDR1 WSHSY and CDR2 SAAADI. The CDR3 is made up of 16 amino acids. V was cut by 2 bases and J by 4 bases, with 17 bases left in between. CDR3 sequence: CASSEAQVGGTYGYTF. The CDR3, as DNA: TGCGCCAGCAGTGAGGCGCAGGTCGGTGGGACCTATGGCTACACCTTC.

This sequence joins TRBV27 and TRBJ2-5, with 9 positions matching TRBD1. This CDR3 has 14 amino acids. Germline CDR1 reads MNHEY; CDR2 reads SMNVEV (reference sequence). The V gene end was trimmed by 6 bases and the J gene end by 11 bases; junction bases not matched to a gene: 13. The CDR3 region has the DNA TGTGCCAGCAGATCCCGGGACAGGGCCAATGAGCAGTACTTC. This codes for CASRSRDRANEQYF.

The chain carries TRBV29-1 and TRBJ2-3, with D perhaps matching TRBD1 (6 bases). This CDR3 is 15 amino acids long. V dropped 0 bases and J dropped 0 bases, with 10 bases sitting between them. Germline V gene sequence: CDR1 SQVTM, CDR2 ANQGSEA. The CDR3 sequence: CSVEDRQVSTDTQYF. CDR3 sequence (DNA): TGCAGCGTTGAAGATCGACAGGTCAGCACAGATACGCAGTATTTT.

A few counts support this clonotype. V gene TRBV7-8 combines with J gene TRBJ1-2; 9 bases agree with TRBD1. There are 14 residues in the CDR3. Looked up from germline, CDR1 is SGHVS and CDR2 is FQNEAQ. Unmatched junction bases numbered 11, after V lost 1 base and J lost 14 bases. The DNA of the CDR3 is TGTGCCAGCAGCTTAGAGGGACCACAGGGGGCAGGGACCTTC. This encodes CASSLEGPQGAGTF.